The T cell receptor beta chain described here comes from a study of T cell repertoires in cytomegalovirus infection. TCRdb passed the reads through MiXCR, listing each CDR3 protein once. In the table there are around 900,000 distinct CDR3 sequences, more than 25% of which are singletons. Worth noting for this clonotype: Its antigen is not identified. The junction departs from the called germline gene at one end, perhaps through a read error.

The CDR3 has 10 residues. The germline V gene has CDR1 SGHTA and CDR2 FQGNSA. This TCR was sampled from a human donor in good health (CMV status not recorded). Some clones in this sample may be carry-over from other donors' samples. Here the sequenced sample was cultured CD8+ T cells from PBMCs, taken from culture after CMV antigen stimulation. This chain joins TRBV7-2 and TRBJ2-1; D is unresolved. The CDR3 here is CASSLNGQFF. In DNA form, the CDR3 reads TGTGCCAGCAGCTTGAATGGGCAGTTCTTC.